A single sample gave rise to the 27 T cell receptor beta chains below, sequenced in a study of blood T cell repertoires in COVID-19. Only in-frame clones appear in the TCRdb table, and some are missing; sequencing was by immunoSEQ multiplex PCR. The sample shows roughly 410,000 clones, 70% to 90% of them seen only once. Sequences were obtained from peripheral blood. The source is a woman aged 55 to 70 with COVID-19, enrolled during active disease.

This rearrangement joins TRBV27 to TRBJ2-7; D is perhaps TRBD1 (5 bases). Germline V gives CDR1 MNHEY, CDR2 SMNVEV (reference sequence). V lost 6 bases, J lost 3 bases, and 15 bases lay in between. The CDR3 has 14 amino acids. CDR3 protein: CASRKTAKFYEQYF. Here the CDR3 DNA reads TGTGCCAGCAGGAAGACAGCAAAGTTCTACGAGCAGTACTTC.

The chain carries TRBV4-2 and TRBJ1-4, with TRBD1 matching 7 bases. The CDR3 consists of 15 residues. Germline assignment: CDR1 LGHNA and CDR2 YNFKEQ. The V segment lost 10 bases and the J segment 5 bases; nucleotides outside the gene matches: 13. CDR3 sequence (DNA): TGTGCCACCACGCGCGAGGACAGGCGGAATGAAAAACTGTTTTTT. Amino acid sequence: CATTREDRRNEKLFF.

The rearrangement links TRBV29-1 to TRBJ2-3; the D gene is possibly TRBD1 (5 bases). Germline values: CDR1 SQVTM, CDR2 ANQGSEA. The CDR3 consists of 12 residues. The V end was cut by 7 bases, the J end by 1 base, with 9 bases between. The CDR3 spells CSAATGTDTQYF. The DNA of the CDR3 is TGCAGCGCCGCGACAGGCACAGATACGCAGTATTTT.

The chain recombines TRBV6-5 with TRBJ1-2; 10 nucleotides agree with TRBD1. CDR3 length: 14 residues. V trimming: 5 bases; J trimming: 4 bases; junction bases outside the gene matches: 4. The germline V gene has CDR1 MNHEY and CDR2 SVGAGI. CDR3 sequence (DNA): TGTGCCAGCAGTCCCGGGGACAGGGGCTATGGCTACACCTTC. Encoded protein: CASSPGDRGYGYTF.

This clone was seen a handful of times. The CDR3 here is CASSLGQVTQPQHF. In DNA, the CDR3 is TGTGCCAGCAGCTTAGGACAGGTAACTCAGCCCCAGCATTTT. The chain links TRBV7-8 to TRBJ1-5; TRBD1 might be the D (6 bases). V was trimmed by 1 base and J by 6 bases, leaving 10 bases between them. The CDR3 covers 14 residues. Per germline, CDR1 SGHVS and CDR2 FQNEAQ. Full variable domain (remainder filled in from reference TRBV7-8 and TRBJ1-5): GAGVSQSPRYKVAKRGQDVALRCDPISGHVSLFWYQQALGQGPEFLTYFQNEAQLDKSGLPSDRFFAERPEGSVSTLKIQRTQQEDSAVYLCASSLGQVTQPQHFGDGTRLSIL.

For this clone: The same CDR3 can be traced to other DNA sequences in this sample. This rearrangement joins TRBV6-5 to TRBJ1-2, with D possibly being TRBD1 (5 bases). The length of the CDR3 is 13 residues. Trimming left V 2 bases short and J 2 bases short, with 6 bases between. The germline V gene has CDR1 MNHEY and CDR2 SVGAGI. The CDR3 bases are TGTGCCAGCAGTTACCAGGGAAACTATGGCTACACCTTC. It translates to CASSYQGNYGYTF.

This chain's CDR3 is CASTLQGASTGEAFF. The CDR3 bases are TGCGCCAGCACCCTCCAGGGGGCCAGCACGGGTGAAGCTTTCTTT. The genes are TRBV5-1 and TRBJ1-1; the match to TRBD1 covers 8 bases. The CDR3 spans 15 residues. Germline V gene sequence: CDR1 SGHRS, CDR2 YFSETQ. V was clipped by 6 bases and J by 7 bases; unmatched bases: 14. The full variable domain, completed using reference TRBV5-1 and TRBJ1-1, is KAGVTQTPRYLIKTRGQQVTLSCSPISGHRSVSWYQQTPGQGLQFLFEYFSETQRNKGNFPGRFSGRQFSNSRSEMNVSTLELGDSALYLCASTLQGASTGEAFFGQGTRLTVV.

This clone was observed a handful of times. V and J are TRBV18 and TRBJ1-4; 8 bases are shared with TRBD1. CDR1 and CDR2 (germline): KGHSH, LQKENI. Unmatched junction bases numbered 1, after V lost 5 bases and J lost 5 bases. The CDR3 totals 13 residues. CDR3 amino acids: CASSRDRNEKLFF. CDR3 sequence (DNA): TGTGCCAGCTCAAGGGACAGGAATGAAAAACTGTTTTTT.

The rearrangement uses TRBV9 and TRBJ1-6; weak D call: TRBD1 (5 bases). CDR1 and CDR2 from the germline V gene are SGDLS and YYNGEE. The CDR3 contains 15 residues. V was clipped by 4 bases and J by 3 bases, with 11 bases between them. The CDR3 region has the DNA TGTGCCAGCAGCTATACAGGCTACTATAATTCACCCCTCCACTTT. Its protein is CASSYTGYYNSPLHF.

The V and J genes are TRBV13 and TRBJ1-1; TRBD1 aligns across 8 bases. Germline assignment: CDR1 PRHDT and CDR2 FYEKMQ (reference sequence). Trimming took 5 bases from V and 3 from J; bases not matched to a gene: 8. The CDR3 extends over 15 amino acids. CDR3 sequence: CASSLTTGGDTEAFF. DNA of the CDR3: TGTGCCAGCAGCCTTACCACAGGGGGGGACACTGAAGCTTTCTTT.

The chain joins TRBV6-6 to TRBJ2-2; 7 nucleotides agree with TRBD2. V was pared by 10 bases and J by 6 bases, with 14 bases of the junction left unmatched. CDR3 size: 15 residues. Germline lookup yields CDR1 MNHNY and CDR2 SVGAGI (reference sequence). The CDR3 sequence: CATIGLGSLAGELFF. Here the CDR3 DNA reads TGTGCCACCATAGGACTAGGTAGTTTGGCCGGGGAGCTGTTTTTT.

With regard to this clone: The junction and the germline gene differ at one end; a read error may be behind it. The gene calls are TRBV7-7 and TRBJ2-5, with 7 bases aligning to TRBD1. The length of the CDR3 is 14 residues. Germline assignment: CDR1 SSHAT and CDR2 FNYEAQ (reference sequence). The CDR3 spells CASSEDRTGQTQYF. The CDR3 nucleotides read TGTGCTAGCAGCGAGGACAGGACAGGACAGACCCAGTACTTC.

The chain recombines TRBV9 with TRBJ2-2, with TRBD1 matching 7 bases. Germline values: CDR1 SGDLS, CDR2 YYNGEE. After removal of 3 bases from V and 8 bases from J, the junction contained 7 bases not matched to a gene. The CDR3 has 14 residues. This CDR3 is CASSAQTGFGELFF. The DNA of the CDR3 is TGTGCCAGCAGCGCCCAGACAGGGTTTGGGGAGCTGTTTTTT.

The CDR3 protein is CASSLSSATGGPNEQFF. The CDR3 DNA reads as TGTGCCAGCAGCCTGTCCTCTGCTACAGGGGGTCCCAATGAGCAGTTCTTC. This chain joins TRBV4-2 and TRBJ2-1, with TRBD1 identical over 8 bases. Trimming at V came to 4 bases and at J to 6 bases, leaving 14 bases not matched to a gene. Germline assignment: CDR1 LGHNA and CDR2 YNFKEQ. This CDR3 region has 17 residues.

The CDR3 spells CASPVPYTGELFF. The DNA for the CDR3 is TGTGCCAGTCCCGTCCCGTACACCGGGGAGCTGTTTTTT. The chain links TRBV19 to TRBJ2-2, with unresolved D. The CDR3 is 13 residues long. V lost 8 bases to trimming and J lost 3 bases, with 10 bases between them. The germline V gene encodes CDR1 LNHDA and CDR2 SQIVND (reference sequence).

This clone was detected only a few times. The genes are TRBV18 and TRBJ1-5, with D unclear. The germline V and J ends were trimmed by 5 bases and 3 bases, with 5 bases remaining between them. The CDR3 spans 12 residues. Germline V gives CDR1 KGHSH, CDR2 LQKENI. Here the CDR3 reads CASSGPNQPQHF. In nucleotides, the CDR3 is TGTGCCAGCTCAGGGCCCAATCAGCCCCAGCATTTT.

The J gene is TRBJ2-7, the V gene TRBV20-1, with D tentatively TRBD2 (6 bases). Germline CDR1 and CDR2: DFQATT and SNEGSKA (reference sequence). The CDR3 has 11 amino acids. The V end lost 7 bases, the J end lost 7 bases, and 14 bases lay between the germline ends. Here the CDR3 reads CSVRGGGEQYF. The CDR3 region has the DNA TGCAGTGTCAGAGGTGGGGGGGAGCAGTACTTC.

This clone was counted a single time. This chain links TRBV5-1 with TRBJ2-6, with 7 bases that match TRBD1. Germline V lookup: CDR1 SGHRS, CDR2 YFSETQ. The CDR3 has 17 residues. V was pared by 0 bases and J by 1 base, with 4 bases of the junction left unmatched. The CDR3 region has the DNA TGCGCCAGCAGCTTGGACAGGGGTTTTTCTGGGGCCAACGTCCTGACTTTC. Protein: CASSLDRGFSGANVLTF.

In this sample, this clone turned up a few times. The chain is built from TRBV7-9 and TRBJ1-2; no clear D. Germline V lookup: CDR1 SEHNR, CDR2 FQNEAQ (reference sequence). The germline V and J ends were trimmed by 5 bases and 5 bases, with 12 bases remaining between them. The CDR3 consists of 13 residues. CDR3 DNA: TGTGCCAGCAGCAGGCGGCCGGAGTATGGCTACACCTTC. Translating it yields CASSRRPEYGYTF.

The V call is TRBV4-1, the J call TRBJ2-7, with D possibly TRBD1 on 6 matching bases. The germline CDR1 and CDR2 sequences are MGHRA and YSYEKL. The germline V and J ends were trimmed by 4 bases and 4 bases, with 11 bases remaining between them. The CDR3 runs to 13 residues. The CDR3 here is CASSRERGYEQYF. CDR3 coding DNA: TGCGCCAGCAGCCGAGAAAGGGGGTACGAGCAGTACTTC.

The table lists this clone with a few counts. The CDR3, as DNA: TGTGCCAGCAGCAGGACACTACTTTATAATTCACCCCTCCACTTT. Protein product: CASSRTLLYNSPLHF. This chain links TRBV6-5 with TRBJ1-6, with D perhaps matching TRBD1 (5 bases). Trimming removed 6 bases from V and 4 bases from J, with 13 bases in between. The germline V gene encodes CDR1 MNHEY and CDR2 SVGAGI. The CDR3 is 15 amino acids.

The V gene is TRBV9, the J gene TRBJ2-7, with D perhaps matching TRBD2 (5 bases). Per the germline V gene, CDR1 is SGDLS and CDR2 is YYNGEE. V gave up 4 bases and J gave up 0 bases, with 11 bases separating them. The CDR3 length is 14 residues. The CDR3 region has the DNA TGTGCCAGCAGCCCCCCCACTAGCTCCTACGAGCAGTACTTC. Translating gives CASSPPTSSYEQYF.

The chain has TRBV5-1 and TRBJ1-6, with 7 positions matching TRBD1. Losses at the gene ends were 4 bases for V and 5 bases for J; bases not matched to a gene: 6. This CDR3 region has 15 residues. From germline, CDR1 is SGHRS and CDR2 YFSETQ. CDR3 region: CASSGGTADNSPLHF. CDR3 bases: TGCGCCAGCAGCGGGGGGACAGCTGATAATTCACCCCTCCACTTT.

This clone appeared a single time. The chain combines TRBV11-3 with TRBJ2-3, with TRBD2 matching 7 bases. The germline CDR1 and CDR2 sequences are SGHNT and YENEEA. This CDR3 contains 15 residues. V was clipped by 7 bases and J by 4 bases; unmatched bases: 11. The CDR3 sequence is CASTHGRGKADTQYF. CDR3 nucleotides: TGTGCCAGCACCCATGGGAGGGGAAAGGCAGATACGCAGTATTTT.

V gene TRBV5-1 combines with J gene TRBJ2-7; weak D call: TRBD1 (6 bases). Trimming took 8 bases from V and 0 from J, leaving 12 bases between them. Germline V gene lookup returns CDR1 SGHRS and CDR2 YFSETQ. This CDR3 region has 13 residues. This chain's CDR3 is CASSGQLSYEQYF. CDR3 nucleotide sequence: TGCGCCAGTTCTGGACAGCTCTCCTACGAGCAGTACTTC.

The rearrangement links TRBV4-1 to TRBJ2-5; D is ambiguous. Trimming left V 2 bases short and J 2 bases short, with 12 bases between. Germline V gene lookup returns CDR1 MGHRA and CDR2 YSYEKL. The CDR3 covers 15 residues. The CDR3 DNA follows: TGCGCCAGCAGCCAACTCCCGCACAGACAAGAGACCCAGTACTTC. It encodes CASSQLPHRQETQYF.

V is TRBV7-9 and J is TRBJ1-2; 8 bases are a match to TRBD1. Germline V gene data show CDR1 as SEHNR and CDR2 as FQNEAQ (reference sequence). J lost 5 bases, V lost 3 bases, and 8 bases had no gene match. This CDR3 is 15 amino acids long. The CDR3 spells CASSFRQGRAYGYTF. DNA for the CDR3: TGTGCCAGCAGCTTCCGACAGGGGCGAGCATATGGCTACACCTTC.